Here is one T cell receptor (beta chain) with its context. The specificity of this receptor is unknown. No base qualities exist here, and no much larger clone lies one base off it. Library preparation used the immunoSEQ multiplex PCR assay. Sourced from immuneACCESS, this table was stored by TCRdb with only in-frame sequences that have V and J called. A share of the clones is absent; for the studies checked, an unresolved V gene accounts for under half, and the remainder has no known explanation. In all, the sample holds just over 65,000 clones, and 91% of those were seen once. Roughly 0.87% of the sample is in the top ten clones. This sample was included in a study of T cell changes during pregnancy in multiple sclerosis (dated by TCRdb to the late 2010s). About the study as a whole: Changes in the T cell repertoire over the course of pregnancy were examined in this study in women with multiple sclerosis.

The CDR3 covers 15 residues, taking in both the cysteine and the phenylalanine. This entry keeps only the CDR3 DNA: 45 bases, framed from base 1. Here V drops 0 bases and J drops 7 bases, and the junction holds 7 bases not matched to any gene. Looking up the germline V gene yields CDR1 SGHDT and CDR2 YYEEEE. This receptor chain uses TRBV5-6 and TRBJ1-5; TRBD1 matches 7 bases in the middle. The sequence derives from a female donor with multiple sclerosis, enrolled in a pregnancy study. Here the sequenced sample was peripheral blood, taken in the second trimester of pregnancy. The CDR3: CASSLVGGLEQPQHF. In nucleotide form, the sequence is TGTGCCAGCAGCTTGGTAGGGGGCCTCGAGCAGCCCCAGCATTTT.